Listed below are T cell receptor beta chains from one sample, sequenced in a study of blood T cell repertoires in COVID-19. Sequencing was performed with immunoSEQ multiplex PCR; in TCRdb, only in-frame clones are kept and a portion is missing. This sample carries roughly 670,000 clones, 85% to 90% of them seen once, and the ten largest clones take about 0.26%. Sequencing was performed on peripheral blood. The receptors shown here come from a woman younger than 35 with acute or convalescent COVID-19. CDR3s include the opening cysteine and the closing phenylalanine or tryptophan. D genes are given only for firm matches. A clone size is listed for some rows: how often the clone was seen (once, few, many), or a class if it is expanded.

d_call	clone_size	v_call	j_call	cdr3_nt	cdr3_aa
.	.	TRBV30	TRBJ2-7	TGTGCCTGGAGTGAGGGGCTTACCTACGAGCAGTACTTC	CAWSEGLTYEQYF
TRBD2	.	TRBV7-2	TRBJ2-7	TGTGCCAGCAGCAGGGGACTAGCGGGGACCTACGAGCAGTACTTC	CASSRGLAGTYEQYF
.	.	TRBV11-2	TRBJ1-3	TGTGCCAGCAGCTCTCACCCCCCGGGCTCTGGAAACACCATATATTTT	CASSSHPPGSGNTIYF
TRBD1	.	TRBV18	TRBJ1-2	TGTGCCAGCTCACCCCCGGGACAGGGGGGCGTCTACACCTTC	CASSPPGQGGVYTF
.	.	TRBV7-9	TRBJ1-1	TGTGCCAGCAGCTTAAGCGGGAGCGGAGCTTTCTTT	CASSLSGSGAFF
.	.	TRBV5-1	TRBJ2-2	TGCGCCAGCAGCTTGGATACACAGGGAGCAGGCGGGGAGCTGTTTTTT	CASSLDTQGAGGELFF
.	.	TRBV25-1	TRBJ1-2	TGTGCCAGCAGTGAATTGTCAGGGGTTAATGGCTACACCTTC	CASSELSGVNGYTF
TRBD1	.	TRBV19	TRBJ1-2	TGTGCCAGTAGCCCTGGGGGCCGGACAGGGGTTCTTGGGTATGGCTACACCTTC	CASSPGGRTGVLGYGYTF
.	.	TRBV29-1	TRBJ1-5	TGCAGCGTTTTGGGGGCGTACAATCAGCCCCAGCATTTT	CSVLGAYNQPQHF
TRBD1	.	TRBV6-2/TRBV6-3	TRBJ1-2	TGTGCCAGCAGCACGACAGGGCACTATGGCTACACCTTC	CASSTTGHYGYTF
.	.	TRBV7-2	TRBJ1-2	TGTGCCAGCAGCTTGGCGGGGACGGGGGGCTATGGCTACACCTTC	CASSLAGTGGYGYTF
.	.	TRBV19	TRBJ1-2	TGTGCCAGTGGATTCGACAGTAGCCCCACGAGGAGCTATGGCTACACCTTC	CASGFDSSPTRSYGYTF
TRBD2	.	TRBV24-1	TRBJ2-7	TGTGCCACCAGTGCCCTGGGGGACGGGGGGTCCTACGAGCAGTACTTC	CATSALGDGGSYEQYF
TRBD1	.	TRBV7-9	TRBJ1-2	TGTGCCAGCAGCGACAGGGGCGGCTACACCTTC	CASSDRGGYTF
TRBD2	.	TRBV7-2	TRBJ2-3	TGTGCCAGCAGCACCGGACTAGCGGGGGGAGATACGCAGTATTTT	CASSTGLAGGDTQYF
TRBD1	few	TRBV7-2	TRBJ1-1	TGTGCCAGCAGCTTAGGGGGGACAGGAATGAACACTGAAGCTTTCTTT	CASSLGGTGMNTEAFF
.	.	TRBV9	TRBJ1-6	TGTGCCAGCAGCGTAGGTCCCGGGGGGCCGAGTTCACCCCTCCACTTT	CASSVGPGGPSSPLHF
.	once	TRBV5-1	TRBJ1-1	TGCGCCAGCAGCTTGGGTGCAGGGAACTCTGAAGCTTTCTTT	CASSLGAGNSEAFF
TRBD1	.	TRBV6-6	TRBJ2-2	TGTGCCAGCAGTCATCGACAGGGGTCAACGAACACCGGGGAGCTGTTTTTT	CASSHRQGSTNTGELFF
TRBD1	.	TRBV4-3	TRBJ1-6	TGCGCCAGCAGCCAAGAAGGGACAGGGGGAGGAAATTCACCCCTCCACTTT	CASSQEGTGGGNSPLHF
.	.	TRBV5-1	TRBJ1-2	TGCGCCAGCAGCTTATGGGGGCGTAATGGCTACACCTTC	CASSLWGRNGYTF
.	.	TRBV7-6	TRBJ2-1	TGTGCCAGCAGCGACATCTCCTACAATGAGCAGTTCTTC	CASSDISYNEQFF
.	.	TRBV30	TRBJ1-3	TGTGCCTGGAGCCTAGGTACATCTGGAAACACCATATATTTT	CAWSLGTSGNTIYF
.	.	TRBV25-1	TRBJ1-1	TGTGCCAGCAGTGAATATGGGAGGTTGCACACTGAAGCTTTCTTT	CASSEYGRLHTEAFF
.	.	TRBV19	TRBJ2-7	TGTGCCAGCAGCTCCGGGGGCTACGAGCAGTACTTC	CASSSGGYEQYF
TRBD1	.	TRBV7-8	TRBJ1-5	TGTGCCAGCAGCGACCCAGGGGGGTATTGGGGCAATCAGCCCCAGCATTTT	CASSDPGGYWGNQPQHF
.	.	TRBV3-1/TRBV3-2	TRBJ2-5	TGTGCCAGCAGTCCTTTCGCACGGGAGACCCAGTACTTC	CASSPFARETQYF
.	.	TRBV9	TRBJ1-2	TGTGCCAGCAGCGTAGGTCCGGCGGGAGGGAATGGCTACACCTTC	CASSVGPAGGNGYTF
TRBD1	.	TRBV5-1	TRBJ2-7	TGCGCCAGCAGCTGGACAGGGTTTGGGTACGAGCAGTACTTC	CASSWTGFGYEQYF
.	.	TRBV6-6	TRBJ1-1	TGTGCCAGCAGTTCGCTACTCCTCAAAGAAGCTTTCTTT	CASSSLLLKEAFF
.	.	TRBV4-3	TRBJ2-6	TGCGCCAGCAGCCAAGTATCGACTAGCTCTGGGGCCAACGTCCTGACTTTC	CASSQVSTSSGANVLTF
.	.	TRBV12-5	TRBJ1-2	TGTGCTAGTGGTTTGGGCCAGGGGATTCACTATGGCTACACCTTC	CASGLGQGIHYGYTF
.	.	TRBV21-1	TRBJ1-1	TGTGCCAGCAGCAAAGGGTCGTCAGGGGTCTCTGAAGCTTTCTTT	CASSKGSSGVSEAFF
.	.	TRBV6-5	TRBJ1-6	TGTGCCAGCAAGGCAACAGGGAATTCACCCCTCCACTTT	CASKATGNSPLHF
.	.	TRBV6-5	TRBJ2-7	TGTGCCAGCTTGGCAGGGGACTACGAGCAGTACTTC	CASLAGDYEQYF
TRBD1	.	TRBV4-1	TRBJ1-2	TGCGCCAGCAGCCAAGGGGACAGAATAATCTATGGCTACACCTTC	CASSQGDRIIYGYTF